This T cell receptor (beta chain) was recovered during a study of monozygotic twins with cystic fibrosis. The V segment lost 0 bases and the J segment 8 bases; nucleotides outside the gene matches: 12. CDR1 is SGHNT, CDR2 YYREEE, per germline (reference sequence). The CDR3 is 17 amino acids. Comment on this clone: The antigen remains undetermined.

Sequencing was performed with immunoSEQ multiplex PCR; in TCRdb, only in-frame clones are kept and a portion is missing. The sample comprises approximately 10,000 clones, almost 85% of which are singletons, and around 0.56% rests with the top ten. Study observations and caveats: Unrelated CF individuals shared fewer identical clonotypes than monozygotic CF twins.

This sequence originates from a man between 18 and 35 years old with cystic fibrosis. The rearrangement links TRBV5-4 to TRBJ1-4, with 8 bases aligning to TRBD1. Sequences were obtained from blood. The CDR3: CASSLGRVRGQGEKLFF. CDR3 bases: TGTGCCAGCAGCTTGGGAAGAGTCAGGGGGCAGGGGGAAAAACTGTTTTTT. Variable domain in full (rest from reference TRBV5-4 and TRBJ1-4): ETGVTQSPTHLIKTRGQQVTLRCSSQSGHNTVSWYQQALGQGPQFIFQYYREEENGRGNFPPRFSGLQFPNYSSELNVNALELDDSALYLCASSLGRVRGQGEKLFFGSGTQLSVL.